The 17 T cell receptor beta chains reported below all come from one sample, sequenced in a study of CXCR3-negative and CXCR3-positive naive CD8 T cells. Study-wide findings and caveats: CXCR3-positive naive cells carried more hydrophobic TRB CDR3s than CXCR3-negative naive cells did.

Which antigens these TCRs recognize remains unknown. Libraries were UMI-labeled 5' RACE TRB cDNA. TCRdb reprocessed the 5' RACE reads and keeps a single row for each CDR3 protein, giving no DNA. This listing includes around 160,000 distinct CDR3 sequences. The source material was naive CXCR3+ CD8+ T cells from blood. Subset indicated: CD45RO-CCR7+CD27+CD95- naive CD8+ T cells expressing CXCR3 (TNR3+). The receptors were gathered from a human donor in good health. Some clones in this sample may be carry-over from other donors' samples.

CDR3 residues: CSVERQGAGDGYTF. The J gene is TRBJ1-2, the V gene TRBV29-1; absent DNA, TCRdb's TRBD1 call cannot be checked. CDR1 SQVTM and CDR2 ANQGSEA come from the germline V gene. This CDR3 contains 14 residues.

The chain uses TRBV6-1 and TRBJ2-5; lacking DNA, the TRBD1 call made by TCRdb goes unchecked. Germline CDR1 and CDR2: MNHNS and SASEGT. The CDR3 sequence is 15 residues long. CDR3 residues: CASSPPWTVQETQYF.

The chain joins TRBV7-3 to TRBJ2-1; TCRdb outputs TRBD1, but without DNA this stays unchecked. CDR1 is SGHTA, CDR2 FQGTGA, per germline. The CDR3 has 13 amino acids. The CDR3 protein is CASSLAGGPEQFF.

This chain connects TRBV6-2 or TRBV6-3 to TRBJ2-7; lacking DNA, the TRBD2 call made by TCRdb goes unchecked. The V gene's germline CDR1 is MNHEY and CDR2 SVGEGT. This CDR3 contains 14 residues. The CDR3 loop is CASGGLEDLYEQYF.

The genes are TRBV12-3 or TRBV12-4 and TRBJ1-5; TCRdb's D call of TRBD1 is untestable without DNA. The CDR3 loop spans 15 amino acids. The CDR3 spells CASRGDILDNQPQHF.

This chain connects TRBV5-1 to TRBJ2-1. Germline V gene sequence: CDR1 SGHRS, CDR2 YFSETQ. This CDR3 is built from 13 residues. The CDR3 region is CASSWTAYNEQFF.

The J gene is TRBJ2-5, the V gene TRBV11-2; the TRBD1 assignment by TCRdb is unverifiable without DNA. This CDR3 spans 14 amino acids. CDR1 is SGHAT, CDR2 FQNNGV, per germline. The chain's CDR3 is CASSLGAVEETQYF.

This rearrangement joins TRBV7-9 to TRBJ2-1; TCRdb's D gene call, TRBD2, goes unchecked for lack of DNA. The CDR3 covers 15 residues. Looked up from germline, CDR1 is SEHNR and CDR2 is FQNEAQ (reference sequence). The CDR3 is CASSPGGTNYNEQFF.

This chain uses TRBV5-6 with TRBJ2-3; there is no DNA to check the TCRdb D call of TRBD1. Germline CDR1 and CDR2: SGHDT and YYEEEE. This CDR3 comprises 14 residues. The CDR3 sequence is CASRFQGAPDTQYF.

This chain links TRBV7-2 with TRBJ2-7; TCRdb selects TRBD1, and the lack of DNA leaves this call unchecked. Germline CDR1 SGHTA, CDR2 FQGNSA. This CDR3 spans 15 amino acids. CDR3 in amino acids: CASSPLWDSSYEQYF.

This chain connects TRBV4-3 to TRBJ2-2. This CDR3 has 14 residues. CDR1 is LGHNA, CDR2 YSLEER, per germline. CDR3 sequence reads: CASSPSAAAGELFF.

This sequence joins TRBV4-3 and TRBJ2-7; TCRdb outputs TRBD1, but without DNA this stays unchecked. The CDR3 is made up of 16 amino acids. CDR1 is LGHNA, CDR2 YSLEER, per germline. The CDR3 reads CASSQELTGLDYEQYF.

This rearrangement joins TRBV28 to TRBJ2-1; checking the TCRdb D call of TRBD2 is not possible without DNA. Germline V gives CDR1 MDHEN, CDR2 SYDVKM. The length of the CDR3 is 15 residues. CDR3 residues: CASSQLAGGINEQFF.

The chain joins TRBV7-2 to TRBJ2-2; the D call from TCRdb, TRBD1, cannot be confirmed without DNA. The CDR3 is 15 amino acids. The germline gives CDR1 SGHTA, CDR2 FQGNSA. The CDR3 spells CASSPGTGGPGELFF.

The CDR3 reads CASGLGQIYEQYF. This chain connects TRBV28 to TRBJ2-7. Germline CDR1 MDHEN, CDR2 SYDVKM. CDR3 length equals 13 residues.

V usage is TRBV15 and J usage is TRBJ1-1; there is no DNA to check the TCRdb D call of TRBD1. The CDR3 is 15 amino acids. Germline-derived CDR1 and CDR2 are LNHNV and YYDKDF (reference sequence). The CDR3 sequence is CATSRDRGRNTEAFF.

The CDR3 loop is CSATTSGTSDTDTQYF. The genes are TRBV20-1 and TRBJ2-3; TCRdb returns TRBD2, unconfirmable since there is no DNA. CDR1 is DFQATT, CDR2 SNEGSKA, per germline (reference sequence). This CDR3 is 16 amino acids long.